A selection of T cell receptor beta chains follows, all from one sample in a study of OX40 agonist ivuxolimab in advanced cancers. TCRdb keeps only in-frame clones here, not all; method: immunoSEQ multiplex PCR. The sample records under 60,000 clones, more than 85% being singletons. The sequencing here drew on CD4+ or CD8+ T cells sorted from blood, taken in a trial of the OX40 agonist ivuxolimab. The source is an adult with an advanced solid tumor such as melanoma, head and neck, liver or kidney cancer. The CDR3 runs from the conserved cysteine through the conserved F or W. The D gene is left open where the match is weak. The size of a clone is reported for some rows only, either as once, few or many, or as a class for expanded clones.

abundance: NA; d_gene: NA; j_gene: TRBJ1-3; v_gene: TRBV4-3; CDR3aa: CASSWSRAASGNTIYF; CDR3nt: TGCGCCAGCAGCTGGAGTCGGGCCGCCTCTGGAAACACCATATATTTT
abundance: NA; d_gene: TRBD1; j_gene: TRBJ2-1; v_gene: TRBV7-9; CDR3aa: CASREGGTGAYNEQFF; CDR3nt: TGTGCCAGCAGGGAGGGTGGGACAGGGGCGTACAATGAGCAGTTCTTC
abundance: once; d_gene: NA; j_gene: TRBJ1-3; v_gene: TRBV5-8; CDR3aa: CASSLGQSSGNTIYF; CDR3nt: TGTGCCAGCAGCCTAGGACAGTCCTCTGGAAACACCATATATTTT
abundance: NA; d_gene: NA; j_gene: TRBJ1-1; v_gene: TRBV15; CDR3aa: CATSSSGATEAFF; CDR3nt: TGTGCCACCAGCAGCTCAGGGGCCACTGAAGCTTTCTTT
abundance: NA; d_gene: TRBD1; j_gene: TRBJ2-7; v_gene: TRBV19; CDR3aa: CASSTRDRGAYEQYF; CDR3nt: TGTGCCAGTAGTACCCGGGACAGGGGGGCCTACGAGCAGTACTTC
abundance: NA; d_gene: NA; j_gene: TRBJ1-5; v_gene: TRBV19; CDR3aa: CASSGYLRGNQPQHF; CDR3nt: TGTGCCAGTAGTGGATATTTGAGAGGCAATCAGCCCCAGCATTTT
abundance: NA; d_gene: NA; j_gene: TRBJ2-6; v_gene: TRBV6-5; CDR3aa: CASSYHGSGANVLTF; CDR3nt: TGTGCCAGCAGTTACCACGGCTCTGGGGCCAACGTCCTGACTTTC
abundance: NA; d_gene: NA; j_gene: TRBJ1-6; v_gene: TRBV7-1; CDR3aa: CASSFSQGGNSPLHF; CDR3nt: TGTGCCAGCAGCTTTTCTCAGGGAGGTAATTCACCCCTCCACTTT
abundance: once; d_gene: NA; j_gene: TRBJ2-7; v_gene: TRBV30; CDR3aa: CAWSVGDPYEQYF; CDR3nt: TGTGCCTGGAGTGTCGGGGACCCCTACGAGCAGTACTTC
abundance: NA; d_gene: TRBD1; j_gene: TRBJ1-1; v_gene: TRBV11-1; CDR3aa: CASSTRPGTGNTEAFF; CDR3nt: TGTGCCAGCAGCACCCGTCCCGGGACAGGGAACACTGAAGCTTTCTTT
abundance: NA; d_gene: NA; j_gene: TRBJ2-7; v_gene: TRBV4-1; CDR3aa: CASSQDQAGPEQYF; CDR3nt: TGCGCCAGCAGCCAAGATCAGGCGGGCCCCGAGCAGTACTTC
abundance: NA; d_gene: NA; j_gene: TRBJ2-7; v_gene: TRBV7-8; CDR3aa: CASSLSGTPSYEQYF; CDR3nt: TGTGCCAGCAGCTTATCCGGGACACCCTCCTACGAGCAGTACTTC
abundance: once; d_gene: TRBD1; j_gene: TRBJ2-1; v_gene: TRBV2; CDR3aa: CASSEAGQGLDNEQFF; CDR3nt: TGTGCCAGCAGTGAAGCGGGACAGGGACTGGATAATGAGCAGTTCTTC
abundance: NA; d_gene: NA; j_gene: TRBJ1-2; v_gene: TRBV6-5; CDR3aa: CASSYYREDYGYTF; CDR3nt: TGTGCCAGCAGTTACTACAGGGAGGACTATGGCTACACCTTC
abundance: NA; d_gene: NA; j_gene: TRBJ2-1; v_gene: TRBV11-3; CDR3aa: CASSSRDKRNEQFF; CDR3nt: TGTGCCAGCAGCTCTCGGGACAAAAGAAATGAGCAGTTCTTC
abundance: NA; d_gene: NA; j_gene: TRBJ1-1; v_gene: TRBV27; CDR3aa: CASSITGIGNTEAFF; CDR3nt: TGTGCCAGCAGTATAACAGGGATTGGGAACACTGAAGCTTTCTTT
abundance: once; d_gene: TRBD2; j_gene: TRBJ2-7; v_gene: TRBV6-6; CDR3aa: CASSPGLGPYEQYF; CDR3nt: TGTGCCAGCAGTCCGGGACTAGGGCCCTACGAGCAGTACTTC
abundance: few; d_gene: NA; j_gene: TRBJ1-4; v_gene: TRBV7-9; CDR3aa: CASSPGGKEDNEKLFF; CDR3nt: TGTGCCAGCAGCCCCGGGGGGAAGGAAGATAATGAAAAACTGTTTTTT